These 20 T cell receptor beta chains originate from one sample sequenced in a study of shared clonotypes between healthy human individuals (TCRdb year 2020). CD8 naive samples were CD45RO-negative cells positively selected for CCR7, giving a CD45RA+CCR7+ population that excluded TemRA cells. Library creation used the immunoSEQ multiplex PCR assay. This is the immuneACCESS table as TCRdb keeps it, with only in-frame sequences that have V and J called. A part of the clones is gone; compared with another copy, unresolved V genes explain less than half, and the rest is unexplained. The sample table shows about 1,900,000 clones, and about 95% are seen once. The ten largest clones capture more than 0.95% of the sample. Source material: naive CD8+ T cells sorted from blood. The cell subset or site label for this specimen denotes: CD45RA+CCR7+. Every receptor here comes from a man aged 18 to 30 in good health.

This chain uses TRBV7-9 with TRBJ2-5; a weak D match, TRBD2 (7 bases). The J call may be in error: the DNA end matches TRBJ2-7 better. CDR1 SEHNR and CDR2 FQNEAQ come from the germline V gene (reference sequence). The CDR3 sequence is 16 residues long. The CDR3 DNA sequence: TGTGCCAGCAGCTTAGTTCGCGGGGGCTTCACCTACGAGCAGTACTTC. This encodes CASSLVRGGFTYEQYF.

The CDR3 loop reads CASITIQGEHTEAFF. In DNA form, the CDR3 reads TGTGCCAGCATTACGATACAGGGGGAACATACAGAAGCTTTCTTT. V gene TRBV2 combines with J gene TRBJ1-1, with 8 bases aligning to TRBD1. Germline V gene lookup returns CDR1 SNHLY and CDR2 FYNNEI. The V segment lost 7 bases and the J segment 8 bases; nucleotides outside the gene matches: 15. The CDR3 is made up of 15 amino acids.

The V and J genes are TRBV30 and TRBJ1-4; D gene unclear. Per the germline V gene, CDR1 is GTSNPN and CDR2 is SVGIG (reference sequence). Trimming cost V 4 bases and J 3 bases, with 12 bases left between them. This CDR3 is 14 amino acids long. The DNA of the CDR3 is TGTGCCTGGACCCTGTTGGACCCTAATGAAAAACTGTTTTTT. This sequence encodes CAWTLLDPNEKLFF.

As DNA, the CDR3 is TGTGCCAGCAGCCTCCGGGAGGGGAGTACGGCTTTCTTT. Protein product: CASSLREGSTAFF. This sequence joins TRBV6-5 and TRBJ1-1; a possible D gene is TRBD1 (5 bases). Trimming removed 6 bases at V and 11 bases at J, with 19 bases between. The length of the CDR3 is 13 residues. The germline CDR1 and CDR2 sequences are MNHEY and SVGAGI.

The chain carries TRBV28 and TRBJ1-1; D uncertain. This CDR3 contains 20 residues. Per germline, CDR1 MDHEN and CDR2 SYDVKM. Trimming took 3 bases from V and 7 from J, leaving 33 bases between them. CDR3 in DNA: TGTGCCAGCAGTTTTTCCCACTTGGCTTCTTCCGGGCCCGAATTCGGTGAAGCTTTCTTT. Translated, it gives CASSFSHLASSGPEFGEAFF.

V and J are TRBV7-9 and TRBJ2-1; 9 bases fit TRBD1. The CDR3 is 15 amino acids. The junction had 8 bases not matched to a gene; V was cut back by 7 bases and J by 4 bases. The germline V gene has CDR1 SEHNR and CDR2 FQNEAQ (reference sequence). The CDR3 sequence is CASTEGDRDYNEQFF. DNA for the CDR3: TGTGCCAGCACCGAGGGGGACAGGGATTACAATGAGCAGTTCTTC.

This clone showed up just once. This chain links TRBV14 with TRBJ1-1; D unclear. V was clipped by 4 bases and J by 8 bases, with 11 bases between them. Germline V gene data show CDR1 as SGHDN and CDR2 as FVKESK. This CDR3 is 12 amino acids long. The CDR3 region has the DNA TGTGCCAGCAGCCTGGGTGGGTTGGAAGCTTTCTTT. Translating gives CASSLGGLEAFF.

The chain has TRBV5-4 and TRBJ2-5; tentatively, D is TRBD1 (6 bases). Germline assignment: CDR1 SGHNT and CDR2 YYREEE (reference sequence). V shed 4 bases and J shed 2 bases, with 15 bases lying between them. CDR3 size: 15 residues. This CDR3 is CASSIQGAPQETQYF. The DNA of the CDR3 is TGTGCCAGCAGCATACAGGGTGCGCCACAAGAGACCCAGTACTTC. Using reference TRBV5-4 and TRBJ2-5 for the parts outside the CDR3, the full variable domain is ETGVTQSPTHLIKTRGQQVTLRCSSQSGHNTVSWYQQALGQGPQFIFQYYREEENGRGNFPPRFSGLQFPNYSSELNVNALELDDSALYLCASSIQGAPQETQYFGPGTRLLVL.

V usage is TRBV5-6 and J usage is TRBJ2-7, with 9 bases aligning to TRBD2. V lost 0 bases, J lost 3 bases, and 1 base stayed unmatched. The germline V gene encodes CDR1 SGHDT and CDR2 YYEEEE. The CDR3 runs to 14 residues. The CDR3 protein is CASSLGTSVYEQYF. The CDR3 DNA is TGTGCCAGCAGCTTGGGGACTAGCGTCTACGAGCAGTACTTC.

This chain connects TRBV28 to TRBJ1-4; D may be TRBD1 (6 bases). The CDR3 extends over 14 amino acids. V lost 1 base to trimming and J lost 5 bases, with 8 bases between them. Germline loops: CDR1 MDHEN, CDR2 SYDVKM. The CDR3 protein is CASSLYRANEKLFF. In DNA form, the CDR3 reads TGTGCCAGCAGTTTATACAGGGCGAATGAAAAACTGTTTTTT.

Only a few counts were recorded for this clone. V gene TRBV4-1 combines with J gene TRBJ2-4; TRBD2 is a possible D gene (5 bases). The V end lost 0 bases, the J end lost 8 bases, and 11 bases lay between the germline ends. The germline V gene has CDR1 MGHRA and CDR2 YSYEKL. The CDR3 has 14 amino acids. CDR3 amino acids: CASSQDGGTDIQYF. DNA of the CDR3: TGCGCCAGCAGCCAAGATGGAGGTACGGACATTCAGTACTTC.

V gene TRBV5-4 combines with J gene TRBJ1-1; D gene unclear. The germline V gene encodes CDR1 SGHNT and CDR2 YYREEE (reference sequence). Between the trimmed V and J ends, which lost 4 bases and 7 bases, there was a span of 8 bases. This CDR3 spans 11 amino acids. The CDR3 spells CASSNVREAFF. The CDR3 DNA reads TGTGCCAGCAGCAACGTACGTGAAGCTTTCTTT.

With regard to this clone: A read error may account for a junction end that differs from germline. The V call is TRBV7-9, the J call TRBJ2-7; TRBD1 is a possible D gene (6 bases). This CDR3 region has 12 residues. Germline V gives CDR1 SEHNR, CDR2 FQNEAQ (reference sequence). The CDR3 region is CASSLAQGPPHF. DNA for the CDR3: TGTGCCAGCAGCTTAGCACAGGGCCCACCTCACTTC.

This chain links TRBV7-9 with TRBJ1-3; 8 nucleotides agree with TRBD1. From germline, CDR1 is SEHNR and CDR2 FQNEAQ (reference sequence). This CDR3 has 15 residues. V was clipped by 5 bases and J by 4 bases; unmatched bases: 7. The CDR3 region has the DNA TGTGCCAGCAGCCCCAGGGGGCTCTCAGGAAACACCATATATTTT. Translated: CASSPRGLSGNTIYF. The whole variable domain, remainder taken from reference TRBV7-9 and TRBJ1-3, is DTGVSQNPRHKITKRGQNVTFRCDPISEHNRLYWYRQTLGQGPEFLTYFQNEAQLEKSRLLSDRFSAERPKGSFSTLEIQRTEQGDSAMYLCASSPRGLSGNTIYFGEGSWLTVV.

The V gene is TRBV19, the J gene TRBJ1-6; D is ambiguous. The CDR3 has 13 residues. V lost 0 bases to trimming and J lost 8 bases, with 5 bases between them. Germline CDR1 and CDR2: LNHDA and SQIVND (reference sequence). CDR3 DNA: TGTGCCAGTAGTATAGAGATGGATTCACCCCTCCACTTT. Protein product: CASSIEMDSPLHF.

V usage is TRBV9 and J usage is TRBJ2-5; the match to TRBD2 covers 7 bases. The CDR3 is 16 residues long. The V gene end was trimmed by 0 bases and the J gene end by 2 bases; junction bases not matched to a gene: 7. The germline gives CDR1 SGDLS, CDR2 YYNGEE. CDR3 amino acids: CASSVDGGGGQETQYF. The CDR3, as DNA: TGTGCCAGCAGCGTAGATGGCGGGGGAGGACAAGAGACCCAGTACTTC. Full variable domain (rest looked up from reference TRBV9 and TRBJ2-5): DSGVTQTPKHLITATGQRVTLRCSPRSGDLSVYWYQQSLDQGLQFLIQYYNGEERAKGNILERFSAQQFPDLHSELNLSSLELGDSALYFCASSVDGGGGQETQYFGPGTRLLVL.

V is TRBV4-1 and J is TRBJ2-1; D is perhaps TRBD1 (6 bases). Trimming shortened V by 4 bases and J by 9 bases, and 10 bases separated the two germline ends. CDR1 is MGHRA, CDR2 YSYEKL, per germline. The CDR3 is made up of 12 amino acids. The CDR3: CASSPTGSEQFF. The CDR3 DNA sequence: TGCGCCAGCAGCCCAACAGGGAGTGAGCAGTTCTTC.

The chain employs TRBV2 and TRBJ2-7, with 14 bases that match TRBD2. Germline loops: CDR1 SNHLY, CDR2 FYNNEI. Unmatched junction bases numbered 2, after V lost 7 bases and J lost 6 bases. This CDR3 is 13 amino acids long. In DNA, the CDR3 is TGTGCCAGCATTGGACTAGCGGGAGGCGAGCAGTACTTC. It is translated as CASIGLAGGEQYF.

The rearrangement joins TRBV28 to TRBJ1-2, with D hard to call. Germline V gene lookup returns CDR1 MDHEN and CDR2 SYDVKM. The CDR3 has 12 residues. Deletions cut 7 bases from V and 1 base from J, with 7 bases between. This CDR3 reads CASTPDNYGYTF. In nucleotides, the CDR3 is TGTGCCAGCACCCCAGATAACTATGGCTACACCTTC.

CDR3 protein: CASSFNQAYGYTF. In DNA, the CDR3 is TGTGCCAGCAGCTTTAATCAGGCCTATGGCTACACCTTC. V is TRBV7-6 and J is TRBJ1-2, with D unclear. This CDR3 contains 13 residues. V was pared by 3 bases and J by 4 bases, with 9 bases between. Germline CDR1 SGHVS, CDR2 FNYEAQ.